The entry that follows covers one T cell receptor beta chain sequence. Investigators isolated RNA and reverse transcribed it into cDNA to act as the sequencing template. Sequenced by immunoSEQ multiplex PCR; TCRdb stores in-frame clones only, minus some. The data show some 150,000 clones, about 88% seen once. This sample is drawn from a study of CD8+ T cells in alopecia areata. CDR3 length equals 12 residues. Germline assignment: CDR1 SEHNR and CDR2 FQNEAQ (reference sequence). V was shortened by 4 bases and J by 2 bases, with 6 bases between the two germline ends. As to treatment: oral pan-JAK inhibitor, 5-10 mg twice daily.

Sequenced material: CD8+ T cells sorted from blood, taken at week 4, from a patient treated with tofacitinib. This chain links TRBV7-9 with TRBJ2-7; unclear D gene. The source of this sequence is a human donor with alopecia areata. For the CDR3, the DNA is TGTGCCAGCAGCTCGACTCCCTACGAGCAGTACTTC. Its translation is CASSSTPYEQYF.